A single TCR beta chain is shown here with its context. This clonotype showed up many times. Its antigen specificity is not known. The sample holds no much larger clone one base away, and base qualities are not on file. This specimen comes from a study of Graves' ophthalmopathy and Graves' hyperthyroidism (dated by TCRdb to 2017 to 2018). With regard to the full study: Peripheral blood samples were taken at the time of initial diagnosis, before any treatment was given. For independent validation, a separate cohort was made up of around 18 hyperthyroidism patients plus 17 patients who later progressed from hyperthyroidism to ophthalmopathy. Following sampling, methimazole starting at 30 mg daily was administered to hyperthyroidism patients, and high-dose intravenous methylprednisolone was administered to ophthalmopathy patients. In over 5 hyperthyroidism patients, the T-cell repertoire of thyroid tissue was compared with the T-cell repertoire of blood. TCR beta repertoire signatures were used to distinguish Graves' ophthalmopathy from Graves' hyperthyroidism and to predict progression to ophthalmopathy. To explore V-J signatures distinguishing ophthalmopathy from hyperthyroidism, a discovery set of under 110 patients (fewer than 45 ophthalmopathy, over 55 stable hyperthyroidism) was enrolled. In total, approximately 130 blood samples were TCR-sequenced: fewer than 50 ophthalmopathy, 80 or so hyperthyroidism and some 17 hyperthyroidism-to-ophthalmopathy patients. The roughly 94 discovery patients were randomly divided into training and test sets at a 7:3 ratio. Overall results and qualifications from the work: Among expanded thyroid clonotypes with frequency above 0.001, most also showed up in blood, which suggests that blood repertoires may reflect the thyroid immune response. No statistical method was used to predetermine the sample size, and group allocation was not hidden from the investigators. In validation, the model predicted ophthalmopathy progression with about 71% sensitivity and roughly 78% specificity; roughly 11 predicted patients were CT-confirmed with GO in a median of approximately 6.2 months. In cross-validation, the 13-signature model distinguished ophthalmopathy from stable hyperthyroidism with less than 90% sensitivity and about 81% specificity, while in the test set the corresponding values were around 79% and 71%.

For repertoire sequencing, TCR beta CDR3 regions were amplified from RNA transcripts. The first round of RT-PCR was done with HTBI primers and the Qiagen OneStep RT-PCR kit, and was followed by a second round of multiplex PCR, then size selection and purification. Libraries were sequenced paired-end with 100 bp reads on an Illumina HiSeq2000. The study's own analysis went as follows. SOAPnuke was used for read processing, and reads with adapters, uncalled bases, a mean Phred below 15, or no exact constant-primer or identifier match were discarded. High-quality paired reads were merged with COPE v1.2.5. Unique nucleotide sequences were defined as clonotypes and aligned to IMGT TRB V, D and J references using MiTCR v1.1. The analysis was limited to V-J combinations with a frequency above 0.0001, which together covered 99.2% of the repertoires. A TCR clonal expansion and chaos score per V-J combination was defined as the ratio of F50 clonal expansion to chaos observed in the TCRdist matrix. Welch's t-statistics and random forest were used to reduce the features to about a dozen V-J combinations, which were then used as input to a naive Bayes classifier. The similarity between thyroid and blood repertoires was quantified using the Morisita-Horn index. TCRdb reprocessing: public reads trimmed at Q25 with fastp, clones called with MiXCR, in-frame beta chains kept. CDR3 protein duplicates are merged, each entry listing the most common genes and DNA. These V and J calls are TCRdb output, not the study's own analysis. This sample lists about 220,000 distinct CDR3 sequences; roughly a fifth were detected once. Jointly, the top ten make up 43% of the sample.

Cut back by 4 bases and 2 bases, the V and J ends lie 12 bases apart. Measured from the cysteine to the phenylalanine, the CDR3 is 13 residues long. The read is trimmed to its CDR3 DNA, 39 bases read in frame from base 1. The germline V gene (reference sequence) specifies GTSNPN as CDR1 and SVGIG as CDR2. Ophthalmopathy patients were characterized by moderately to severely active disease, a Clinical Activity Score of at least 3, a NOSPECS grade of at least 4, and a disease duration under 3 months. Patients with other autoimmune diseases, uncontrolled infections, pregnancy or lactation were excluded. Clinical symptoms, serum thyroxine, TRAb, thyroid ultrasound and orbital computed tomography were used for diagnosis. Using Ficoll-Paque density gradient centrifugation, PBMCs were isolated from 10 ml of fresh peripheral blood. Trizol reagent was used to extract the total RNA, and its quality was then checked on an Agilent 2100 Bioanalyzer.

The V gene is TRBV30 and the J gene is TRBJ2-7, with no D gene named confidently. The TCR sequence derives from a woman aged 50 to 60 with Graves' ophthalmopathy. Donor details come from another sample of the same person, matched by shared clones. The sample comprised peripheral blood. Here the CDR3 is given as CAWKLAGPYEQYF. In nucleotide form, the sequence is TGTGCCTGGAAGCTCGCCGGACCCTACGAGCAGTACTTC.